Each of the 8 T cell receptor beta chains below was sequenced from the same sample in a study of cytomegalovirus exposure and HLA in healthy donors. This PCR relied on a set of 60 Vbeta primers and 13 Jbeta primers. The data were produced by immunoSEQ multiplex PCR, yet TCRdb's version contains in-frame clones alone and is incomplete. Here the sample spans 90,000 to 150,000 clones, 75% being singletons. The sequencing input was PBMCs. These receptor sequences come from a woman between 35 and 50 years old in good health and CMV-seropositive.

The chain couples TRBV18 to TRBJ2-7; no clear D. CDR3 length: 17 residues. V lost 0 bases to trimming and J lost 0 bases, with 15 bases between them. From germline, CDR1 is KGHSH and CDR2 LQKENI. The DNA for the CDR3 is TGTGCCAGCTCACCACCGAAAAAAACAGATAGCTCCTACGAGCAGTACTTC. It encodes CASSPPKKTDSSYEQYF.

This clone was found once. This chain uses TRBV4-2 with TRBJ2-1; D is possibly TRBD1 (5 bases). Trimming stripped 1 base from V and 4 bases from J, with 8 bases between. This CDR3 spans 14 amino acids. In germline, CDR1 is LGHNA, CDR2 YNFKEQ. CDR3 loop: CASSQVTDYNEQFF. The CDR3, as DNA: TGTGCCAGCAGCCAAGTGACAGATTACAATGAGCAGTTCTTC.

V and J are TRBV28 and TRBJ1-2; 9 bases agree with TRBD1. The junction had 2 bases not matched to a gene; V was cut back by 2 bases and J by 4 bases. This CDR3 region has 14 residues. Germline CDR1 is MDHEN and CDR2 is SYDVKM. The CDR3 loop is CASSLTGGGYGYTF. The CDR3 DNA follows: TGTGCCAGCAGTTTAACAGGGGGCGGCTATGGCTACACCTTC.

CDR3 amino acids: CASSLGQGPYEQYF. The DNA for the CDR3 is TGTGCCAGCAGCTTGGGACAGGGGCCCTACGAGCAGTACTTC. The gene calls are TRBV5-6 and TRBJ2-7, with 8 nucleotides matching TRBD1. The length of the CDR3 is 14 residues. The junction had 1 base not matched to a gene; V was cut back by 0 bases and J by 2 bases. Germline lookup yields CDR1 SGHDT and CDR2 YYEEEE.

CDR3 in DNA: TGTGCCAGCAGACGGGCGGGGTCTGGGGCCAACGTCCTGACTTTC. Amino acids: CASRRAGSGANVLTF. V usage is TRBV27 and J usage is TRBJ2-6; TRBD2 is a possible D gene (6 bases). Per the germline V gene, CDR1 is MNHEY and CDR2 is SMNVEV (reference sequence). The CDR3 length is 15 residues. V dropped 6 bases and J dropped 1 base, with 10 bases sitting between them.

This clone has more than one count but fewer than ten. This chain uses TRBV4-3 with TRBJ1-2, with D unresolved. CDR3 size: 15 residues. The V end was cut by 4 bases, the J end by 3 bases, with 15 bases between. The germline V gene has CDR1 LGHNA and CDR2 YSLEER. The DNA for the CDR3 is TGCGCCAGCAGCCCCTCCCTAGAGAGATACTATGGCTACACCTTC. Translated: CASSPSLERYYGYTF.

This chain connects TRBV5-1 to TRBJ1-1; 9 positions agree with TRBD1. The germline CDR1 and CDR2 sequences are SGHRS and YFSETQ. The V gene end was trimmed by 4 bases and the J gene end by 8 bases; junction bases not matched to a gene: 9. The CDR3 runs 14 residues. This CDR3 is CASSGSTQGAEAFF. CDR3 sequence (DNA): TGCGCCAGCAGCGGCAGCACACAGGGGGCAGAAGCTTTCTTT.

This clone appeared a single time. V and J are TRBV10-3 and TRBJ2-7; 9 bases match TRBD2. The CDR3 is made up of 13 amino acids. The V segment lost 10 bases and the J segment 5 bases; nucleotides outside the gene matches: 9. Germline CDR1 and CDR2: ENHRY and SYGVKD. The CDR3 region is CATLLAGGDEQYF. The CDR3 DNA reads TGTGCCACCTTACTGGCGGGAGGGGACGAGCAGTACTTC.